What follows are 10 T cell receptor beta chains derived from one specimen sequenced in a study of shared T cell receptors in the human thymus. Repertoires were generated with immunoSEQ multiplex PCR, while TCRdb's copy carries only in-frame clones and drops some. The profile covers over 650,000 clones, with around 87% appearing a single time and over 0.008% taken by the ten largest. These sequences were also reported in another study, on human thymus T cells.

Material for sequencing was thymocytes. Source of these receptors: a boy in the first two years of life with a congenital heart defect.

The chain recombines TRBV7-2 with TRBJ1-2; D might be TRBD1 (5 bases). The CDR3 has 13 amino acids. The V gene's germline CDR1 is SGHTA and CDR2 FQGNSA. V was clipped by 3 bases and J by 4 bases, with 9 bases between them. The chain's CDR3 is CASSLDKTYGYTF. CDR3 DNA: TGTGCCAGCAGCTTGGACAAGACCTATGGCTACACCTTC.

V is TRBV5-5 and J is TRBJ2-3, with 9 positions matching TRBD2. Germline V gene sequence: CDR1 SGHKS, CDR2 YYEKEE (reference sequence). V shed 0 bases, J shed 3 bases, and the junction held 11 bases outside the gene matches. The CDR3 spans 18 residues. In DNA form, the CDR3 reads TGTGCCAGCAGCTTGGGTGGCGGGGGGGCCGGGAGGACAGATACGCAGTATTTT. As protein: CASSLGGGGAGRTDTQYF. The full variable domain, completed using reference TRBV5-5 and TRBJ2-3, is DAGVTQSPTHLIKTRGQQVTLRCSPISGHKSVSWYQQVLGQGPQFIFQYYEKEERGRGNFPDRFSARQFPNYSSELNVNALLLGDSALYLCASSLGGGGAGRTDTQYFGPGTRLTVL.

The rearrangement joins TRBV28 to TRBJ1-5; D is possibly TRBD1 (5 bases). This CDR3 spans 15 amino acids. V was shortened by 3 bases and J by 0 bases, with 9 bases between the two germline ends. In germline, CDR1 is MDHEN, CDR2 SYDVKM. CDR3 sequence reads: CASSFGGFSNQPQHF. CDR3 in DNA: TGTGCCAGCAGTTTTGGGGGGTTTAGCAATCAGCCCCAGCATTTT.

The rearrangement links TRBV27 to TRBJ1-6, with unresolved D. Germline V CDR1 and CDR2: MNHEY, SMNVEV (reference sequence). Between the trimmed V and J ends, which lost 3 bases and 0 bases, there was a span of 9 bases. This CDR3 comprises 16 residues. In DNA form, the CDR3 reads TGTGCCAGCAGTTTGATACAGAGCTCCTATAATTCACCCCTCCACTTT. This translates into CASSLIQSSYNSPLHF.

Worth noting for this clone: One end of the junction is discordant with germline, which a read error may explain. V is TRBV7-7 and J is TRBJ2-1, with D possibly matching TRBD2 (6 bases). The germline CDR1 and CDR2 sequences are SSHAT and FNYEAQ (reference sequence). The CDR3 has 15 amino acids. The CDR3 loop reads CASSWAGLRYNEQFF. CDR3 nucleotide sequence: TGTGCTAGCAGCTGGGCGGGACTCCGATACAATGAGCAGTTCTTC. Looking up the rest from reference TRBV7-7 and TRBJ2-1 gives the full variable domain: GAGVSQSPRYKVTKRGQDVTLRCDPISSHATLYWYQQALGQGPEFLTYFNYEAQPDKSGLPSDRFSAERPEGSISTLTIQRTEQRDSAMYRCASSWAGLRYNEQFFGPGTRLTVL.

The chain couples TRBV5-1 to TRBJ1-1; 9 nucleotides agree with TRBD1. The germline gives CDR1 SGHRS, CDR2 YFSETQ. The CDR3 loop spans 16 amino acids. V gave up 0 bases and J gave up 6 bases; unmatched junction bases: 9. DNA for the CDR3: TGCGCCAGCAGCTTGGCCGTAGGGACAGGGTTCCCTGAAGCTTTCTTT. Translated, it gives CASSLAVGTGFPEAFF.

This clone was picked up one time. The chain is built from TRBV9 and TRBJ2-3; TRBD2 agrees at 12 bases. Germline V gives CDR1 SGDLS, CDR2 YYNGEE. The CDR3 sequence is 17 residues long. V dropped 3 bases and J dropped 3; count of bases not matched to a gene: 8. CDR3 DNA: TGTGCCAGCAGCGCAGACCCCACTAGCGGGAGGACAGATACGCAGTATTTT. Its protein product is CASSADPTSGRTDTQYF.

The V gene is TRBV5-1, the J gene TRBJ1-1; D is perhaps TRBD1 (6 bases). CDR1 is SGHRS, CDR2 YFSETQ, per germline. The CDR3 loop spans 14 amino acids. Trimming stripped 4 bases from V and 1 base from J, with 11 bases between. Here the CDR3 reads CASSAATGNTEAFF. The CDR3, as DNA: TGCGCCAGCAGCGCAGCGACAGGGAACACTGAAGCTTTCTTT.

The chain uses TRBV30 and TRBJ1-1; 8 nucleotides line up with TRBD1. CDR3 length equals 16 residues. The germline V gene has CDR1 GTSNPN and CDR2 SVGIG (reference sequence). The junction had 10 bases not matched to a gene; V was cut back by 1 base and J by 3 bases. DNA for the CDR3: TGTGCCTGGAGTGCAGCCGGGACAGGCGGGTACACTGAAGCTTTCTTT. Amino acid sequence: CAWSAAGTGGYTEAFF.

The rearrangement links TRBV5-8 to TRBJ2-6; weak D call: TRBD1 (6 bases). With 0 bases removed from V and 1 base from J, the gap between germline ends came to 8 bases. This CDR3 spans 16 amino acids. The germline CDR1 and CDR2 sequences are SGHTS and YDEGEE. CDR3 protein: CASSLGGQSGANVLTF. The CDR3 DNA is TGTGCCAGCAGCTTGGGAGGACAGTCTGGGGCCAACGTCCTGACTTTC.